These T cell receptor beta chains were read from a single sample in a study of CD4 T cells in relation to SARS-CoV-2 and coronaviruses. The repertoire was sequenced with immunoSEQ multiplex PCR; TCRdb's copy has only in-frame clones and lacks some. The sample contains 25,000 or so clones, about 70% of which appear only once. No antigens are known for them. The source material was CD4+ T cells from PBMCs, cultured in vitro. All receptors derive from a human donor in good health. Each CDR3 is given with its conserved first and last residue. The D gene is left open where the match is weak. The size of a clone is reported for some rows only, either as once, few or many, or as a class for expanded clones.

clone_size j_call v_call d_call cdr3_nt cdr3_aa
NA TRBJ2-7 TRBV6-2/TRBV6-3 NA TGTGCCAGCAGTTATGGGGCGGCGGGAACGGCCTACGAGCAGTACTTC CASSYGAAGTAYEQYF
NA TRBJ1-4 TRBV19 TRBD1 TGTGCCAGTAGTATATCCGGGACAGGGGGCCGAAAACTGTTTTTT CASSISGTGGRKLFF
NA TRBJ1-6 TRBV4-3 NA TGCGCCAGCAGCCAAGCCTACCAGGGCAATTCACCCCTCCACTTT CASSQAYQGNSPLHF
NA TRBJ2-2 TRBV7-9 NA TGTGCCAGCAGCTTATATGTGGTGGGCACCGGGGAGCTGTTTTTT CASSLYVVGTGELFF
NA TRBJ2-2 TRBV18 NA TGTGCCAGCTCTCTCAGGGGTACGAACACCGGGGAGCTGTTTTTT CASSLRGTNTGELFF
NA TRBJ2-7 TRBV10-3 TRBD2 TGTGCCACCACAATGTCCCTAGCGGCCTACGAGCAGTACTTC CATTMSLAAYEQYF
once TRBJ1-4 TRBV5-5 TRBD1 TGTGCCAGCAGCTCCGGACAGGGAGGACGGGGTAATGAAAAACTGTTTTTT CASSSGQGGRGNEKLFF
NA TRBJ1-3 TRBV18 NA TGTGCCAGCTCACCAGTCCAGTTTACAGGTCTCTCTGGAAACACCATATATTTT CASSPVQFTGLSGNTIYF
NA TRBJ1-4 TRBV6-2/TRBV6-3 NA TGTGCCAGCAGTTACTCGGACAGCGGTAATGAAAAACTGTTTTTT CASSYSDSGNEKLFF
NA TRBJ2-6 TRBV19 NA TGTGCCAGTAGTATCTCGGCAGGAAGTGGGGCCAACGTCCTGACTTTC CASSISAGSGANVLTF
NA TRBJ2-1 TRBV5-6 TRBD2 TGTGCCAGCAGCTTGGATCTAGCGGGGCTCGGCGATGAGCAGTTCTTC CASSLDLAGLGDEQFF
once TRBJ2-3 TRBV11-3 NA TGTGCCAGCAGCTTAGATCGGACAGACACAGATACGCAGTATTTT CASSLDRTDTDTQYF
NA TRBJ2-3 TRBV15 NA TGTGCCACCAGCAGAGATCAGGGGCAGGCAGATACGCAGTATTTT CATSRDQGQADTQYF
NA TRBJ2-3 TRBV5-4 TRBD2 TGTGCCAGCAGCTCTCAGCGGGGGGGCTTCGGAGATACGCAGTATTTT CASSSQRGGFGDTQYF
NA TRBJ2-3 TRBV18 TRBD2 TGTGCCAGCTCACCACTGGATAGCGGGGGCTCAGATACGCAGTATTTT CASSPLDSGGSDTQYF
NA TRBJ2-2 TRBV3-1/TRBV3-2 TRBD1 TGTGCCAGCAGCCAAGGACTCGGGACAGGGACCGGGGAGCTGTTTTTT CASSQGLGTGTGELFF
few TRBJ1-4 TRBV7-2 NA TGTGCCAGCAGCTTAGAGGGCGGGCGGACTTCAACTAATGAAAAACTGTTTTTT CASSLEGGRTSTNEKLFF
NA TRBJ2-3 TRBV29-1 NA TGCAGCGTTGATGGCGGAGGTGGGACCACAGATACGCAGTATTTT CSVDGGGGTTDTQYF
NA TRBJ2-7 TRBV30 NA TGTGCCTGGAGTGTAACAGACAGTGCGTACGAGCAGTACTTC CAWSVTDSAYEQYF
NA TRBJ2-1 TRBV3-1/TRBV3-2 TRBD2 TGTGCCAGCAGCCAAGGGTTAGCGGGAGGAGTGTATGAGCAGTTCTTC CASSQGLAGGVYEQFF
NA TRBJ1-5 TRBV19 NA TGTGCCAGTGCTCTGTGGGACGCAGACCAGCCCCAGCATTTT CASALWDADQPQHF
NA TRBJ2-7 TRBV2 TRBD1 TGTGCCAGCACCCGGGACAGAGGGAGTTACGAGCAGTACTTC CASTRDRGSYEQYF
NA TRBJ2-2 TRBV5-1 NA TGCGCCAGCAGCTTGGATTCGCCGAACACCGGGGAGCTGTTTTTT CASSLDSPNTGELFF
NA TRBJ1-5 TRBV2 NA TGTGCCAGCAGTGATAACCGTCTTAGCAATCAGCCCCAGCATTTT CASSDNRLSNQPQHF
NA TRBJ2-1 TRBV5-6 TRBD1 TGTGCCAGCAGCACCGGGACAGGGGGATTAGGGGTTAATCCTGAGCAGTTCTTC CASSTGTGGLGVNPEQFF
once TRBJ2-3 TRBV29-1 NA TGCAGCCTCGGGACCAGAGATACGCAGTATTTT CSLGTRDTQYF
NA TRBJ2-1 TRBV7-6 TRBD2 TGTGCCAGCAGCTTAGTGAGCGGGGCCAGAGTTGGGAATGAGCAGTTCTTC CASSLVSGARVGNEQFF
NA TRBJ2-1 TRBV9 TRBD1 TGTGCCAGCAGCGTAGACAGGGGGCTGAGAGATGAGCAGTTCTTC CASSVDRGLRDEQFF
NA TRBJ2-7 TRBV9 NA TGTGCCAGCAGCCTCGATGGCGGCTCCTACGAGCAGTACTTC CASSLDGGSYEQYF
NA TRBJ2-7 TRBV5-1 TRBD2 TGCGCCAGCAGCCCCGGGACTAGCGGCTACGAGCAGTACTTC CASSPGTSGYEQYF
NA TRBJ2-1 TRBV20-1 NA TGCAGTGCCAACGGGCAGTTCTTC CSANGQFF
NA TRBJ1-4 TRBV9 NA TGTGCCAGCAGCGCGACAGCAACTAATGAAAAACTGTTTTTT CASSATATNEKLFF
once TRBJ2-5 TRBV5-1 NA TGCGCCAGCAGCTTAGGGGGGTTAGGGACCCAGTACTTC CASSLGGLGTQYF
once TRBJ2-3 TRBV18 TRBD2 TGTGCCAGCTCACGGAGGGGACTAGCGGGGGAAAGCACAGATACGCAGTATTTT CASSRRGLAGESTDTQYF
NA TRBJ2-3 TRBV9 TRBD2 TGTGCCAGCAGCTCCTCGACTAGCGAGAACCTACCAGGTAGCACAGATACGCAGTATTTT CASSSSTSENLPGSTDTQYF